Below, 18 T cell receptor beta chains from the same sample are listed, as sequenced in a study of blood T cell repertoires in COVID-19 (dated by TCRdb to 2020 to 2021). To prepare the library, the immunoSEQ multiplex PCR assay was applied. Drawn from immuneACCESS, this table holds only the in-frame rearrangements with V and J called that TCRdb kept. Clones are partly lost; checked studies trace under half to an unresolved V gene and leave the rest unexplained. This sample gives 50,000 or so clones in total; around nine tenths of them show up just once. The top ten clones comprise 5% to 7% of the sample. Material: peripheral blood. All receptors come from a man in his fifties or sixties with active COVID-19.

This sequence joins TRBV7-2 and TRBJ2-3, with 9 bases that match TRBD2. This CDR3 contains 17 residues. The J segment lost 8 bases and the V segment lost 1 base, leaving 13 bases of the junction unmatched. The germline V gene has CDR1 SGHTA and CDR2 FQGNSA. DNA of the CDR3: TGTGCCAGCAGCTTAGATCGAGCGGGAGGAGGGGGGGGTACGCAGTATTTT. Protein: CASSLDRAGGGGGTQYF.

This clone was observed a single time. The rearrangement links TRBV4-1 to TRBJ1-5; no clear D gene. Germline V CDR1 and CDR2: MGHRA, YSYEKL. With 1 base removed from V and 5 bases from J, the gap between germline ends came to 9 bases. CDR3 length: 14 residues. The CDR3 reads CASSQGGSYQPQHF. CDR3 DNA: TGCGCCAGCAGCCAAGGAGGCAGTTATCAGCCCCAGCATTTT.

J is TRBJ2-5 and V is TRBV2; 9 bases agree with TRBD1. CDR1 and CDR2 (germline): SNHLY, FYNNEI. The CDR3 contains 15 residues. V gave up 7 bases and J gave up 1 base; unmatched junction bases: 7. CDR3 DNA: TGTGCCAGCAAGAGGGACAGGGCATTCCAAGAGACCCAGTACTTC. Translated, it gives CASKRDRAFQETQYF.

The chain links TRBV9 to TRBJ2-2, with 10 nucleotides matching TRBD2. V dropped 3 bases and J dropped 1; count of bases not matched to a gene: 3. The CDR3 consists of 16 residues. Looked up from germline, CDR1 is SGDLS and CDR2 is YYNGEE. CDR3 bases: TGTGCCAGCAGCGCTAGCGGGGGCGTGAACACCGGGGAGCTGTTTTTT. This sequence encodes CASSASGGVNTGELFF.

The genes are TRBV28 and TRBJ2-5, with D hard to call. Germline V lookup: CDR1 MDHEN, CDR2 SYDVKM. The germline V and J ends were trimmed by 3 bases and 4 bases, with 12 bases remaining between them. The CDR3 consists of 14 residues. The CDR3 DNA is TGTGCCAGCAGTTTTATTAGTACAGCAGAGACCCAGTACTTC. It yields the protein CASSFISTAETQYF. The whole variable domain, remainder taken from reference TRBV28 and TRBJ2-5, is DVKVTQSSRYLVKRTGEKVFLECVQDMDHENMFWYRQDPGLGLRLIYFSYDVKMKEKGDIPEGYSVSREKKERFSLILESASTNQTSMYLCASSFISTAETQYFGPGTRLLVL.

The V gene is TRBV19, the J gene TRBJ2-1; a weak D match, TRBD1 (5 bases). The germline V and J ends were trimmed by 7 bases and 9 bases, with 16 bases remaining between them. The V gene's germline CDR1 is LNHDA and CDR2 SQIVND (reference sequence). The length of the CDR3 is 13 residues. The CDR3 DNA reads TGTGCCAGTAACCACCATCTGGGGCGTGAGCAGTTCTTC. Amino acids: CASNHHLGREQFF.

The chain joins TRBV5-5 to TRBJ2-7; D is perhaps TRBD1 (6 bases). This CDR3 is 13 amino acids long. V was trimmed by 4 bases and J by 6 bases, leaving 14 bases between them. In germline, CDR1 is SGHKS, CDR2 YYEKEE (reference sequence). This CDR3 reads CASSQFRGVEQYF. The CDR3 DNA is TGTGCCAGCAGCCAATTCAGGGGTGTCGAGCAGTACTTC.

The rearrangement uses TRBV5-4 and TRBJ2-1, with 7 positions matching TRBD2. The CDR3 sequence is 16 residues long. The germline V gene encodes CDR1 SGHNT and CDR2 YYREEE (reference sequence). V was clipped by 4 bases and J by 1 base; unmatched bases: 8. The CDR3 DNA is TGTGCCAGCAGCGCCCCTAGCGGAGGTTCCTACAATGAGCAGTTCTTC. Its protein is CASSAPSGGSYNEQFF.

The chain has TRBV4-1 and TRBJ2-7, with 11 nucleotides matching TRBD2. With V trimmed by 3 bases and J by 3 bases, 4 bases remained unmatched. Germline loops: CDR1 MGHRA, CDR2 YSYEKL. The CDR3 runs 15 residues. CDR3: CASSQATSGGYEQYF. DNA for the CDR3: TGCGCCAGCAGCCAGGCAACTAGCGGGGGCTACGAGCAGTACTTC.

The chain couples TRBV5-1 to TRBJ2-7; 11 nucleotides align to TRBD2. Unmatched junction bases numbered 7, after V lost 6 bases and J lost 5 bases. Germline CDR1 SGHRS, CDR2 YFSETQ. CDR3 length: 14 residues. As DNA, the CDR3 is TGCGCCAGCAAATTTAGCGGGGGGGAGCACGAGCAGTACTTC. Translation gives CASKFSGGEHEQYF. Looking up the rest from reference TRBV5-1 and TRBJ2-7 gives the full variable domain: KAGVTQTPRYLIKTRGQQVTLSCSPISGHRSVSWYQQTPGQGLQFLFEYFSETQRNKGNFPGRFSGRQFSNSRSEMNVSTLELGDSALYLCASKFSGGEHEQYFGPGTRLTVT.

The chain employs TRBV5-5 and TRBJ1-2; tentative D call: TRBD1 (5 bases). Trimming left V 1 base short and J 4 bases short, with 11 bases between. Germline CDR1 and CDR2: SGHKS and YYEKEE (reference sequence). This CDR3 is 14 amino acids long. CDR3 loop: CASSLPQGTYGYTF. CDR3 sequence (DNA): TGTGCCAGCAGCTTGCCCCAGGGTACCTATGGCTACACCTTC.

This chain links TRBV9 with TRBJ1-3; D may be TRBD1 (6 bases). V was clipped by 3 bases and J by 0 bases, with 16 bases between them. Germline V gives CDR1 SGDLS, CDR2 YYNGEE. The CDR3 contains 17 residues. CDR3 protein: CASSEGGRQSSGNTIYF. The CDR3 DNA is TGTGCCAGCAGCGAGGGGGGGAGACAGAGCTCTGGAAACACCATATATTTT.

The chain has TRBV4-2 and TRBJ2-3; the match to TRBD1 covers 9 bases. V lost 0 bases, J lost 3 bases, and 10 bases stayed unmatched. From germline, CDR1 is LGHNA and CDR2 YNFKEQ. The CDR3 is made up of 18 amino acids. This chain's CDR3 is CASSQDARTGEGTDTQYF. The CDR3 region has the DNA TGTGCCAGCAGCCAAGATGCCCGGACAGGGGAGGGGACAGATACGCAGTATTTT.

The chain links TRBV19 to TRBJ2-5, with 7 bases lining up with TRBD2. V was pared by 0 bases and J by 6 bases, with 4 bases of the junction left unmatched. Germline-derived CDR1 and CDR2 are LNHDA and SQIVND (reference sequence). The CDR3 runs to 14 residues. CDR3 DNA: TGTGCCAGTAGTATAGATCCCAGCGGGAAGACCCAGTACTTC. Residues: CASSIDPSGKTQYF.

The V gene is TRBV12-3 or TRBV12-4, the J gene TRBJ1-1; the D gene is possibly TRBD1 (5 bases). The CDR3 has 12 amino acids. The V end lost 4 bases, the J end lost 10 bases, and 13 bases lay between the germline ends. The CDR3 bases are TGTGCCAGCAGTTCCCCAGGGAAATTAGCTTTCTTT. Its translation: CASSSPGKLAFF.

This rearrangement joins TRBV2 to TRBJ2-3, with TRBD2 matching over 9 bases. This CDR3 is 16 amino acids long. With 10 bases clipped from V and 1 base from J, the junction kept 12 bases outside the gene matches. Germline values: CDR1 SNHLY, CDR2 FYNNEI. DNA for the CDR3: TGTGCCACCTCGCAAACTAGCGGGCGAGGCACAGATACGCAGTATTTT. This sequence encodes CATSQTSGRGTDTQYF. Variable domain in full (rest from reference TRBV2 and TRBJ2-3): EPEVTQTPSHQVTQMGQEVILRCVPISNHLYFYWYRQILGQKVEFLVSFYNNEISEKSEIFDDQFSVERPDGSNFTLKIRSTKLEDSAMYFCATSQTSGRGTDTQYFGPGTRLTVL.

V and J are TRBV4-3 and TRBJ2-7; 13 nucleotides match TRBD2. Germline V gene data show CDR1 as LGHNA and CDR2 as YSLEER. V gave up 4 bases and J gave up 0 bases; unmatched junction bases: 3. CDR3 length equals 16 residues. Here the CDR3 DNA reads TGCGCCAGCAGCCGGGGACTAGCGGGAAGCTCCTACGAGCAGTACTTC. It is translated as CASSRGLAGSSYEQYF.

V usage is TRBV11-2 and J usage is TRBJ2-4; D not certain. The germline gives CDR1 SGHAT, CDR2 FQNNGV. V gave up 0 bases and J gave up 0 bases, with 15 bases separating them. The CDR3 consists of 18 residues. In DNA, the CDR3 is TGTGCCAGCAGCTTAGATATTTTGCAGGCCTTAGCCAAAAACATTCAGTACTTC. Its protein product is CASSLDILQALAKNIQYF.